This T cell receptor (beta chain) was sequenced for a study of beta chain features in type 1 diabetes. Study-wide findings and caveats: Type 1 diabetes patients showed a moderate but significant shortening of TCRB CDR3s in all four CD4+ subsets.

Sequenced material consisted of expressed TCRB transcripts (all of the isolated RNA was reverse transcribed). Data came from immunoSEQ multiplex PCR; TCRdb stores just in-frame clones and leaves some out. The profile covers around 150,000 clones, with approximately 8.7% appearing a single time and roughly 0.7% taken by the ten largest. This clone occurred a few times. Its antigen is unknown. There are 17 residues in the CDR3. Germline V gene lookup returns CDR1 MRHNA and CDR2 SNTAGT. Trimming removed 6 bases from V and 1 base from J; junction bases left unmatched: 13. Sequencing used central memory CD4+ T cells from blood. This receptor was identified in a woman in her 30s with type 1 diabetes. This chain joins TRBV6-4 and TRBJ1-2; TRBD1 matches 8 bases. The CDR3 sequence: CASRRAKGQALNYGYTF. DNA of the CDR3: TGTGCCAGCAGGCGGGCTAAGGGACAGGCCCTTAACTATGGCTACACCTTC.